A single sample is the source of the 17 T cell receptor beta chains below, sequenced in a study of T cells after yellow fever vaccination. TCRdb itself ran the 5' RACE reads through MiXCR, one entry per CDR3 protein. Of 300,000 to 350,000 distinct CDR3 sequences listed, 3.5% to 4.5% are singletons. The starting material was PBMCs, obtained 15 days after the yellow fever booster vaccination. All receptors come from a man aged 18 to 30 who received the YFV17D yellow fever vaccine.

This clonotype was recorded many times. CDR3 nucleotides: TGCAGCGTTGCAACAGGAGGCATCAATCAGCCCCAGCATTTT. Translating it yields CSVATGGINQPQHF. The chain uses TRBV29-1 and TRBJ1-5, with D tentatively TRBD1 (5 bases). Germline loops: CDR1 SQVTM, CDR2 ANQGSEA. Trimming removed 4 bases from V and 3 bases from J, with 13 bases in between. The CDR3 spans 14 residues.

The rearrangement joins TRBV7-6 to TRBJ2-1; D is possibly TRBD1 or TRBD2 (5 bases each). The CDR3 covers 16 residues. Germline CDR1 SGHVS, CDR2 FNYEAQ. V was trimmed by 1 base and J by 9 bases, leaving 19 bases between them. Written as DNA, the CDR3 is TGTGCCAGCAGCTTAGGTACGGGGACCTCTCCTGGTGAGCAGTTCTTC. Its translation: CASSLGTGTSPGEQFF.

This clonotype was seen a handful of times. V and J are TRBV3-1 and TRBJ2-5; D is tentatively TRBD1 or TRBD2 (5 bases each). The CDR3 runs 15 residues. Germline V CDR1 and CDR2: LGHDT, YNNKEL (reference sequence). The germline V and J ends were trimmed by 0 bases and 0 bases, with 8 bases remaining between them. This CDR3 reads CASSQEGTNQETQYF. CDR3 bases: TGTGCCAGCAGCCAAGAAGGGACGAACCAAGAGACCCAGTACTTC.

This chain connects TRBV4-3 to TRBJ2-2; TRBD2 aligns across 8 bases. Germline-derived CDR1 and CDR2 are LGHNA and YSLEER. This CDR3 has 16 amino acids. Trimming removed 4 bases from V and 3 bases from J; junction bases left unmatched: 7. The CDR3 loop reads CASSLAGGAYTGELFF. For the CDR3, the DNA is TGCGCCAGCAGCCTGGCCGGGGGGGCGTACACCGGGGAGCTGTTTTTT.

There are many counts of this clonotype. This chain links TRBV6-2 or TRBV6-3 with TRBJ1-5; possibly TRBD1 for D (6 bases). V gave up 10 bases and J gave up 0 bases, with 16 bases separating them. The germline V gene has CDR1 MNHEY and CDR2 SVGEGT. The CDR3 is 15 amino acids. The CDR3 reads CATLGQIYSNQPQHF. In nucleotides, the CDR3 is TGTGCCACCCTCGGACAGATCTATAGCAATCAGCCCCAGCATTTT.

This clonotype was recorded many times. The CDR3 bases are TGTGCCAGCAGCGCCCGACGCTGGAATAACTCTGGAAACACCATATATTTT. It translates to CASSARRWNNSGNTIYF. This sequence joins TRBV4-2 and TRBJ1-3; the D is unclear. This CDR3 contains 17 residues. V gave up 5 bases and J gave up 0 bases, with 17 bases separating them. Germline V gene data show CDR1 as LGHNA and CDR2 as YNFKEQ.

This clonotype was observed at least ten times. V is TRBV24-1 and J is TRBJ1-5; possible D gene TRBD1, 5 bases. The CDR3 contains 14 residues. Trimming took off 4 bases at V and 2 bases at J, with 8 bases between the two ends. CDR1 and CDR2 (germline): KGHDR, SFDVKD. The CDR3 region is CATSDREGNQPQHF. CDR3 nucleotides: TGTGCCACCAGTGACAGGGAGGGCAATCAGCCCCAGCATTTT.

Ten or more counts support this clonotype. The chain recombines TRBV7-9 with TRBJ1-6; 7 bases line up with TRBD1. The CDR3 is made up of 15 amino acids. The V gene's germline CDR1 is SEHNR and CDR2 FQNEAQ (reference sequence). V lost 5 bases, J lost 9 bases, and 10 bases stayed unmatched. The CDR3 reads CASSPRDRVLSPLHF. The DNA of the CDR3 is TGTGCCAGCAGCCCGCGCGACAGGGTACTTTCACCCCTCCACTTT.

As regards this clonotype: A much larger clone differs by one base, so this may be a read error. The chain joins TRBV5-1 to TRBJ2-5; D remains ambiguous. Germline CDR1 reads SGHRS; CDR2 reads YFSETQ. The CDR3 is 15 residues long. For the CDR3, the DNA is TGCGCCAACAGCTTGGTGGGGTATAACCAAGAGACCCAGTACTTC. Amino acid sequence: CANSLVGYNQETQYF. Variable domain in full (rest from reference TRBV5-1 and TRBJ2-5): KAGVTQTPRYLIKTRGQQVTLSCSPISGHRSVSWYQQTPGQGLQFLFEYFSETQRNKGNFPGRFSGRQFSNSRSEMNVSTLELGDSALYLCANSLVGYNQETQYFGPGTRLLVL.

This chain joins TRBV7-2 and TRBJ2-3; TRBD2 matches 14 bases. CDR1 and CDR2 (germline): SGHTA, FQGNSA. J was trimmed by 2 bases and V by 10 bases; bases with no gene match: 17. The CDR3 consists of 19 residues. CDR3 sequence: CATLPGLAGAYTATDTQYF. The DNA for the CDR3 is TGTGCCACCCTTCCGGGACTAGCGGGGGCTTATACAGCCACAGATACGCAGTATTTT.

The J gene is TRBJ1-4, the V gene TRBV4-2; D not certain. This CDR3 contains 16 residues. Between the trimmed V and J ends, which lost 0 bases and 8 bases, there was a span of 16 bases. The germline CDR1 and CDR2 sequences are LGHNA and YNFKEQ. The CDR3 loop is CASSQDSTVWIEKLFF. The CDR3 nucleotides are TGTGCCAGCAGCCAAGACAGTACGGTGTGGATCGAAAAACTGTTTTTT.

This clonotype was picked up a small number of times. V gene TRBV5-4 combines with J gene TRBJ2-2, with a possible D match to TRBD2 (6 bases). This CDR3 has 15 amino acids. Trimming took 5 bases from V and 2 from J, leaving 13 bases between them. Per germline, CDR1 SGHNT and CDR2 YYREEE (reference sequence). The CDR3 coding sequence is TGTGCCAGCAGGTCCGGGAGCATAAACACCGGGGAGCTGTTTTTT. Its translation: CASRSGSINTGELFF.

This clonotype was observed at least ten times. The chain carries TRBV29-1 and TRBJ2-3; no clear D gene. Germline V gene sequence: CDR1 SQVTM, CDR2 ANQGSEA. V lost 5 bases and J lost 0, with 6 bases in between. The CDR3 totals 12 residues. Here the CDR3 reads CSVWASTDTQYF. CDR3 bases: TGCAGCGTTTGGGCCAGCACAGATACGCAGTATTTT.

This clonotype was counted only a few times. The chain links TRBV7-9 to TRBJ2-1; TRBD1 matches at 9 bases. The germline CDR1 and CDR2 sequences are SEHNR and FQNEAQ (reference sequence). V trimming: 4 bases; J trimming: 8 bases; junction bases outside the gene matches: 15. The CDR3 covers 17 residues. CDR3: CASSYRGPPGWLDEQFF. The CDR3 DNA reads TGTGCCAGCAGCTACAGGGGGCCTCCTGGTTGGTTGGATGAGCAGTTCTTC.

The table lists this clonotype with a few counts. V and J are TRBV4-3 and TRBJ2-3; 15 bases fit TRBD2. The germline V gene has CDR1 LGHNA and CDR2 YSLEER. The CDR3 is made up of 17 amino acids. V shed 2 bases, J shed 3 bases, and the junction held 3 bases outside the gene matches. This CDR3 is CASSQYGTSGGTDTQYF. CDR3 nucleotides: TGCGCCAGCAGCCAATACGGGACTAGCGGGGGGACAGATACGCAGTATTTT.

This clonotype has a handful of counts. CDR3 nucleotides: TGTGCCAGCAGCCAAGATGGTCAGGTCCAAGAGACCCAGTACTTC. Translated, it gives CASSQDGQVQETQYF. The rearrangement links TRBV4-2 to TRBJ2-5; no clear D gene. The CDR3 has 15 amino acids. Between the trimmed V and J ends, which lost 0 bases and 1 base, there was a span of 9 bases. Per germline, CDR1 LGHNA and CDR2 YNFKEQ.

Ten or more counts support this clonotype. The chain combines TRBV4-1 with TRBJ1-1, with D uncertain. Germline V lookup: CDR1 MGHRA, CDR2 YSYEKL. The ends were cut back, 2 bases at V and 2 bases at J, with 3 bases in the middle. CDR3 length equals 12 residues. CDR3 sequence reads: CASSQTNTEAFF. The CDR3 DNA follows: TGCGCCAGCAGCCAAACAAACACTGAAGCTTTCTTT.